This T cell receptor (beta chain) is from a study of identifying expanded T cells in peripheral blood. Regarding the study as a whole: Over approximately two and four weeks, about 15 and 19 clones changed, versus 1.2 between replicates.

Here immunoSEQ multiplex PCR was the method, and the copy in TCRdb shows in-frame clones only, minus some. Of about 110,000 clones in the sample, around 89% were seen once. This clone was observed a few times. Its antigen remains unidentified. Other DNA sequences within the sample encode an identical CDR3. The sample consisted of blood. This TCR was sampled from a person between 18 and 75 years old in good health.

The CDR3 coding sequence is TGTGCCAGCAGCCCCGTGACAGGTTATTCACCCCTCCACTTT. Protein product: CASSPVTGYSPLHF. The chain links TRBV27 to TRBJ1-6, with D perhaps matching TRBD1 (6 bases). In germline, CDR1 is MNHEY, CDR2 SMNVEV (reference sequence). Trimming took off 6 bases at V and 8 bases at J, with 14 bases between the two ends. The length of the CDR3 is 14 residues.